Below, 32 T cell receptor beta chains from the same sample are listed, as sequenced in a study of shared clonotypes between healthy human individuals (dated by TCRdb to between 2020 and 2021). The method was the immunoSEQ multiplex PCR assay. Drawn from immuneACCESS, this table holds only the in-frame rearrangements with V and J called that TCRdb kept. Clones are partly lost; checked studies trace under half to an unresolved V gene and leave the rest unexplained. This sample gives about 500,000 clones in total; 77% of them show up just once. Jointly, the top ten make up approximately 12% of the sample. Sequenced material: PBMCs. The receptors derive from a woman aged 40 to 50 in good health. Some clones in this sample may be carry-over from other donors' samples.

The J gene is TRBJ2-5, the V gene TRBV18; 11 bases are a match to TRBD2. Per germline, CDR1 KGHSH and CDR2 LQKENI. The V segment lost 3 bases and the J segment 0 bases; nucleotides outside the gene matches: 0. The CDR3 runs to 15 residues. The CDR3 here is CASSPTSGNQETQYF. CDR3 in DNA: TGTGCCAGCTCACCGACTAGCGGGAACCAAGAGACCCAGTACTTC.

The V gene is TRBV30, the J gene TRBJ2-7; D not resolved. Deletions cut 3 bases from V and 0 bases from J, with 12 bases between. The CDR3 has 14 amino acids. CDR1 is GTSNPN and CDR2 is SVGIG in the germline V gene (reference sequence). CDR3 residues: CAWSAGHPSYEQYF. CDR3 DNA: TGTGCCTGGAGCGCCGGCCACCCCTCCTACGAGCAGTACTTC.

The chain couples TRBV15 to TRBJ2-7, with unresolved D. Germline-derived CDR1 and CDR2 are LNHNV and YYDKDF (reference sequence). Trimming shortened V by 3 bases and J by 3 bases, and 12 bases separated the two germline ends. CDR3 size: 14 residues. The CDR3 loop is CATSRVPYRYEQYF. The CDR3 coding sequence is TGTGCCACCAGCAGGGTCCCTTACCGCTACGAGCAGTACTTC.

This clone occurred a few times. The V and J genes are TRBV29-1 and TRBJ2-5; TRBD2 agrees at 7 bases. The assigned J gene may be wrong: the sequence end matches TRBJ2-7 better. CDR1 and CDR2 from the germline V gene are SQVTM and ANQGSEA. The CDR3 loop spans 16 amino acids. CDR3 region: CSVTPGDYLLVYEQYF. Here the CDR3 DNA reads TGCAGCGTTACCCCGGGGGACTACCTATTAGTCTACGAGCAGTACTTC.

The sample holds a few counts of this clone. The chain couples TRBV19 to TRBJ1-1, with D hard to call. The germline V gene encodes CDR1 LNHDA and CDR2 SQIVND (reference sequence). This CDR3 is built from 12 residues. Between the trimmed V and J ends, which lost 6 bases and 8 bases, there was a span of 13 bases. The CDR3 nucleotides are TGTGCCAGTAGCCCATCTTTGGGCGAAGCTTTCTTT. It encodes CASSPSLGEAFF.

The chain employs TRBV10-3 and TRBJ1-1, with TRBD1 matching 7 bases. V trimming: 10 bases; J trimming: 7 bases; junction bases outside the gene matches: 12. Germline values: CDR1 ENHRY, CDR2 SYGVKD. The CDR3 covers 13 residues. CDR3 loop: CATLLGRGDEAFF. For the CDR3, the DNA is TGTGCCACCTTACTTGGCAGGGGGGATGAAGCTTTCTTT.

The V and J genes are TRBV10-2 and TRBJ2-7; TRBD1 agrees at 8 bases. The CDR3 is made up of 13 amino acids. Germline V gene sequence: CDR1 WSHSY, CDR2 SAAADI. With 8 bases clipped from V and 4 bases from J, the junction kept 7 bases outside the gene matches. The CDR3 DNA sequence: TGCGCCAGCCAGGGGGCCGGTATATACGAGCAGTACTTC. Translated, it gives CASQGAGIYEQYF.

CDR3 in amino acids: CASSQVVAGELFF. The CDR3 DNA sequence: TGCGCCAGCAGCCAAGTGGTAGCCGGGGAGCTGTTTTTT. V and J are TRBV4-1 and TRBJ2-2; no firm D call. The CDR3 has 13 amino acids. Germline CDR1 MGHRA, CDR2 YSYEKL. Trimming took 1 base from V and 6 from J, leaving 6 bases between them.

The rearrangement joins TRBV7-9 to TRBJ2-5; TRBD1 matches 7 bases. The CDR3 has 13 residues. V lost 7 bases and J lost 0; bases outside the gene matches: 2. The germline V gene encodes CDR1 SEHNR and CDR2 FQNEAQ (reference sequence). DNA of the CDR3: TGTGCCAGCACCGACAGGGACCAAGAGACCCAGTACTTC. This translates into CASTDRDQETQYF.

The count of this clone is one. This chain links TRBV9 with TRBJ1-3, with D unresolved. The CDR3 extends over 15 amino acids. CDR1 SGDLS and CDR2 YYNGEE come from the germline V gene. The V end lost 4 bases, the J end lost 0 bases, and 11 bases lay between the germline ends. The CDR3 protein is CASSPTGTSGNTIYF. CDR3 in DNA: TGTGCCAGCAGCCCGACGGGTACCTCTGGAAACACCATATATTTT.

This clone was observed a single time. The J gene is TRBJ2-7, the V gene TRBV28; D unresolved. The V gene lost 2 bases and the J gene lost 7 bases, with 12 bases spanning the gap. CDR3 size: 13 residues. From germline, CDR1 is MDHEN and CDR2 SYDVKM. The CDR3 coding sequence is TGTGCCAGCAGTTTAGTGGGCGTCGGGGAGCAGTACTTC. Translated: CASSLVGVGEQYF.

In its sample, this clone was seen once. The chain's CDR3 is CASGAGGAYGYTF. The CDR3 DNA is TGTGCCAGCGGAGCGGGGGGCGCCTATGGCTACACCTTC. This sequence joins TRBV9 and TRBJ1-2; a weak D match, TRBD1 (6 bases). This CDR3 region has 13 residues. CDR1 is SGDLS and CDR2 is YYNGEE in the germline V gene. Deletions cut 7 bases from V and 4 bases from J, with 14 bases between. The full variable domain, in which reference TRBV9 and TRBJ1-2 provide the parts outside the CDR3, is DSGVTQTPKHLITATGQRVTLRCSPRSGDLSVYWYQQSLDQGLQFLIQYYNGEERAKGNILERFSAQQFPDLHSELNLSSLELGDSALYFCASGAGGAYGYTFGSGTRLTVV.

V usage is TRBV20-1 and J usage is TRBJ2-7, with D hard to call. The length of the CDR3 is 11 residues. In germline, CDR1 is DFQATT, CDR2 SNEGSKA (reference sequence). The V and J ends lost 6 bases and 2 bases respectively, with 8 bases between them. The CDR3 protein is CSADGPYEQYF. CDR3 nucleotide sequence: TGCAGTGCCGACGGTCCCTACGAGCAGTACTTC.

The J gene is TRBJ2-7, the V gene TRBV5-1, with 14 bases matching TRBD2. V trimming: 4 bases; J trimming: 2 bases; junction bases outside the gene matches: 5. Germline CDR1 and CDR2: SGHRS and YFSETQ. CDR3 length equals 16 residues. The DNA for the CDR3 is TGCGCCAGCAGCCTTCGGACTAGCGGGGGGACCTACGAGCAGTACTTC. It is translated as CASSLRTSGGTYEQYF. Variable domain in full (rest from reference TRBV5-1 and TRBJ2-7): KAGVTQTPRYLIKTRGQQVTLSCSPISGHRSVSWYQQTPGQGLQFLFEYFSETQRNKGNFPGRFSGRQFSNSRSEMNVSTLELGDSALYLCASSLRTSGGTYEQYFGPGTRLTVT.

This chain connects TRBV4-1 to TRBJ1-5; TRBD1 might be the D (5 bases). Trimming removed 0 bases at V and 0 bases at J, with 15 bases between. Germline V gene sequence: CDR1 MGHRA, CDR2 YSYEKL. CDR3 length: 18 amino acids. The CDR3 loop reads CASSQDGGRSHSNQPQHF. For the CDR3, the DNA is TGCGCCAGCAGCCAAGATGGGGGAAGGAGCCATAGCAATCAGCCCCAGCATTTT.

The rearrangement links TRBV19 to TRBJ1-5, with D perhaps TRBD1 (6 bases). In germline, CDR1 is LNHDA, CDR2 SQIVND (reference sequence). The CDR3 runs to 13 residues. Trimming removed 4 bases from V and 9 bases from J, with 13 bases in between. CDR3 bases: TGTGCCAGTAGTACCCGAGGGGGGGCGCCCCAGCATTTT. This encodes CASSTRGGAPQHF.

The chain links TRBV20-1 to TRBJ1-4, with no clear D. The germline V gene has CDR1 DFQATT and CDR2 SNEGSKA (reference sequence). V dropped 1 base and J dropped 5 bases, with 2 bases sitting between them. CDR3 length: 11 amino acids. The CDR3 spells CSARVNEKLFF. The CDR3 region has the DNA TGCAGTGCTAGAGTAAATGAAAAACTGTTTTTT.

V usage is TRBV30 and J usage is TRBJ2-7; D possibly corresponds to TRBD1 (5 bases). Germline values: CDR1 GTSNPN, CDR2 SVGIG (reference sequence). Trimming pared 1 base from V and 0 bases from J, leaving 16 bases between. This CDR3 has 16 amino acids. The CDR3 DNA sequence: TGTGCCTGGAGTGGCCTGGGGCTATCTAGCTCCTACGAGCAGTACTTC. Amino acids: CAWSGLGLSSSYEQYF.

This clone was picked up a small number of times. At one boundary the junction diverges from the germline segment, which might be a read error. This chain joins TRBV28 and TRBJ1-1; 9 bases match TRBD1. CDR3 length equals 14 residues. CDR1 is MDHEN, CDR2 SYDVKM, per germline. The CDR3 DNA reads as TGTGCCGGCAGGCCGGGACAGGGGAACACTGAAGCTTTCTTT. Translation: CAGRPGQGNTEAFF.

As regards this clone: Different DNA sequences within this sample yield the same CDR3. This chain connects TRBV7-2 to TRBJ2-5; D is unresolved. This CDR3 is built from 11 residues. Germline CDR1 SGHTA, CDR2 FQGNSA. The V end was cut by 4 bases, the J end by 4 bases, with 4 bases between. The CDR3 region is CASSSGETQYF. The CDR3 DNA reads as TGTGCCAGCAGCTCTGGAGAGACCCAGTACTTC.

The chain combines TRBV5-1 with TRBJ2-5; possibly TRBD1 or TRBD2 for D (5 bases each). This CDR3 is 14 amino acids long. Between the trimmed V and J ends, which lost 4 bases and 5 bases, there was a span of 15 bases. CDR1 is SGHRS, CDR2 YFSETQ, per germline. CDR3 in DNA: TGCGCCAGCAGCCTAGGGACCGGGATTGAGACCCAGTACTTC. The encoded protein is CASSLGTGIETQYF. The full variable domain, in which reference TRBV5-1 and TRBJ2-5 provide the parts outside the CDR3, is KAGVTQTPRYLIKTRGQQVTLSCSPISGHRSVSWYQQTPGQGLQFLFEYFSETQRNKGNFPGRFSGRQFSNSRSEMNVSTLELGDSALYLCASSLGTGIETQYFGPGTRLLVL.

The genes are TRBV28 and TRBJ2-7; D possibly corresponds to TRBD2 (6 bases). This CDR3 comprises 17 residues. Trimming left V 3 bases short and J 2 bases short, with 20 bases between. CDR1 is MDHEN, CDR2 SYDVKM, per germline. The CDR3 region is CASSFPGGLAIPYEQYF. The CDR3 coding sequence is TGTGCCAGCAGTTTCCCCGGGGGTCTAGCGATCCCCTACGAGCAGTACTTC.

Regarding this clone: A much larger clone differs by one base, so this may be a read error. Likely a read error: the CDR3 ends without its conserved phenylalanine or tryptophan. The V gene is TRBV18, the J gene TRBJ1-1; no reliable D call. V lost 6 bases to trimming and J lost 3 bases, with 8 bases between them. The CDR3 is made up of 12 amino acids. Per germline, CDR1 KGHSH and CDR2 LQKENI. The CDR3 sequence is CASSHGDTEAFS. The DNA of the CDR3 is TGTGCCAGCTCTCACGGGGACACTGAAGCTTTCTCT.

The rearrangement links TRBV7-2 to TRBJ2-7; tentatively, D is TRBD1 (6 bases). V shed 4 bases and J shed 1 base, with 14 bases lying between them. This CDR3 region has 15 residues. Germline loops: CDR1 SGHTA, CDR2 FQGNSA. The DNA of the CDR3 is TGTGCCAGCAGCTCCGACAGGACCCCTTCCTACGAGCAGTACTTC. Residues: CASSSDRTPSYEQYF.

The CDR3 protein is CASSSPAYEQYF. Here the CDR3 DNA reads TGTGCCAGCAGCTCCCCCGCCTACGAGCAGTACTTC. V usage is TRBV6-5 and J usage is TRBJ2-7; D not certain. From germline, CDR1 is MNHEY and CDR2 SVGAGI. V was pared by 6 bases and J by 2 bases, with 8 bases between. The CDR3 runs 12 residues.

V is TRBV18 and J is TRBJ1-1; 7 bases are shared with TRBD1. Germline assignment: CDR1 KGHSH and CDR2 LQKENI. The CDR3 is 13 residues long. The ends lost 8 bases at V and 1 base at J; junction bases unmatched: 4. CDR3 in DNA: TGTGCCAGCACGGGACAGAAGAACACTGAAGCTTTCTTT. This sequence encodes CASTGQKNTEAFF. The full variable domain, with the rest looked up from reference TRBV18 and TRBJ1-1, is NAGVMQNPRHLVRRRGQEARLRCSPMKGHSHVYWYRQLPEEGLKFMVYLQKENIIDESGMPKERFSAEFPKEGPSILRIQQVVRGDSAAYFCASTGQKNTEAFFGQGTRLTVV.

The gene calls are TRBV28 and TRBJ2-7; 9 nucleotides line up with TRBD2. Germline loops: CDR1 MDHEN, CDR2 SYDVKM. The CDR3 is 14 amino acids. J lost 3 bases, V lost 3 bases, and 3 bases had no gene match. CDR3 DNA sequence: TGTGCCAGCAGTTTTGAGCGGGAGGTCTACGAGCAGTACTTC. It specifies CASSFEREVYEQYF.

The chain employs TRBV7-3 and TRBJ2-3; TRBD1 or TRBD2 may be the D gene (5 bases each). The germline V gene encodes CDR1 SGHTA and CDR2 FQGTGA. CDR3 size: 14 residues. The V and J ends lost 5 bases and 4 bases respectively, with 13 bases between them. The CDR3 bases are TGTGCCAGCAGCCCTCAGGGAGTTTCAGATACGCAGTATTTT. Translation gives CASSPQGVSDTQYF.

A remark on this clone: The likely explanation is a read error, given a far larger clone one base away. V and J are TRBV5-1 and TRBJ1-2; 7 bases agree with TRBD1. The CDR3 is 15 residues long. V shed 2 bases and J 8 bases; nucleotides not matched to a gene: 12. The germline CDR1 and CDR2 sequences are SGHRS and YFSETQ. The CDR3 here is CASSLTGAGGLGYTF. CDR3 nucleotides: TGCGCCAGCAGCTTAACCGGGGCAGGGGGATTAGGCTACACCTTC. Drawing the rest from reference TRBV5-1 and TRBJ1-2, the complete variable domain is KAGVTQTPRYLIKTRGQQVTLSCSPISGHRSVSWYQQTPGQGLQFLFEYFSETQRNKGNFPGRFSGRQFSNSRSEMNVSTLELGDSALYLCASSLTGAGGLGYTFGSGTRLTVV.

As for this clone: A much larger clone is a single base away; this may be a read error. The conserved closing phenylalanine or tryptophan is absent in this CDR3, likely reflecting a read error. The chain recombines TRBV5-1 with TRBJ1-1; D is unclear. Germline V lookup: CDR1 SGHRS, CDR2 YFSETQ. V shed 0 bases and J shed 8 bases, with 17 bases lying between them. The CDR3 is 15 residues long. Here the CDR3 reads CASSLEGSLIGEAFS. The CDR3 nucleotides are TGCGCCAGCAGCTTGGAGGGATCCCTAATCGGGGAAGCTTTCTCT.

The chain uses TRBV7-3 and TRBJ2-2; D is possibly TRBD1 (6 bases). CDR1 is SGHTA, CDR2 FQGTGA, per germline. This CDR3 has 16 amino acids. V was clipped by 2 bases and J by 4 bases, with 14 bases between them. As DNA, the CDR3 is TGTGCCAGCAGCTTAGTGGGGGCAGGGGCCACCGGGGAGCTGTTTTTT. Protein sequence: CASSLVGAGATGELFF. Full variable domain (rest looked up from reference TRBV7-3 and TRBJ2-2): GAGVSQTPSNKVTEKGKYVELRCDPISGHTALYWYRQSLGQGPEFLIYFQGTGAADDSGLPNDRFFAVRPEGSVSTLKIQRTERGDSAVYLCASSLVGAGATGELFFGEGSRLTVL.

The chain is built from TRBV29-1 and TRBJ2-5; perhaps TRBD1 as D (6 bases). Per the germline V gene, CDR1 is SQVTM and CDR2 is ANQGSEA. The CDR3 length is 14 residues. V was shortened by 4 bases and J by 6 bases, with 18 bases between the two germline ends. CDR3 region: CSVVRERGIKTQYF. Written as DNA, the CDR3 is TGCAGCGTTGTGAGGGAGAGGGGGATCAAGACCCAGTACTTC.